Listed below are T cell receptor beta chains from one sample, sequenced in a study of blood T cell repertoires in COVID-19. TCRdb's copy holds only in-frame clones and misses some; the assay was immunoSEQ multiplex PCR. Among approximately 40,000 clones listed, about 90% were seen once. The sample was peripheral blood. The receptor set was obtained from a man in his fifties or sixties with COVID-19, enrolled during active disease. Both conserved end residues are part of each CDR3. A D gene is named only where the DNA matches it firmly. Clone size is not always given. Where it is, it says once, few, many or a class for expanded clones.

>NA|TRBJ1-4|TRBV5-8|NA
CASSLGVLEKLFF
TGTGCCAGCAGCTTGGGAGTCTTGGAAAAACTGTTTTTT
>NA|TRBJ1-5|TRBV2|NA
CASRTGPSNQPQHF
TGTGCCAGCAGGACAGGTCCTAGCAATCAGCCCCAGCATTTT
>NA|TRBJ1-4|TRBV5-6|NA
CASSSQLDRTTNEKLFF
TGTGCCAGCAGCTCGCAGTTAGACAGGACAACTAATGAAAAACTGTTTTTT
>TRBD2|TRBJ2-1|TRBV4-3|NA
CASSQDSAGGSNEQFF
TGCGCCAGCAGCCAAGATTCAGCGGGAGGGTCGAATGAGCAGTTCTTC
>NA|TRBJ2-7|TRBV5-6|few
CASSPRQGNYEQYF
TGTGCCAGCAGTCCTAGGCAGGGTAACTACGAGCAGTACTTC
>TRBD2|TRBJ2-7|TRBV28|NA
CASSLGGGNEQYF
TGTGCCAGCAGTTTGGGGGGGGGAAACGAGCAGTACTTC
>TRBD1|TRBJ2-7|TRBV6-4|NA
CASSDQKQGARNEQYF
TGTGCCAGCAGTGACCAAAAACAGGGGGCGAGGAACGAGCAGTACTTC
>NA|TRBJ1-1|TRBV3-1/TRBV3-2|NA
CASSLSGGDSAFF
TGTGCCAGCAGCCTCTCCGGGGGGGATTCAGCTTTCTTT
>TRBD2|TRBJ2-1|TRBV28|NA
CASGTSGGSYNEQFF
TGTGCCAGCGGGACTAGCGGGGGGTCCTACAATGAGCAGTTCTTC
>TRBD1|TRBJ1-2|TRBV30|NA
CAWSVTGAQGGYTF
TGTGCCTGGAGTGTAACAGGGGCTCAGGGTGGCTACACCTTC
>TRBD2|TRBJ2-1|TRBV19|NA
CATKRGAAGESYNEQFF
TGTGCCACCAAGAGAGGTGCGGCGGGAGAGTCCTACAATGAGCAGTTCTTC
>NA|TRBJ2-1|TRBV5-1|NA
CASSLSQLEGEQFF
TGCGCCAGCAGCTTAAGTCAGCTGGAGGGTGAGCAGTTCTTC
>NA|TRBJ1-5|TRBV11-2|NA
CASSLDMDQPQHF
TGTGCCAGCAGCTTGGACATGGATCAGCCCCAGCATTTT
>TRBD1|TRBJ1-2|TRBV6-5|NA
CAGRQGANYGYTF
TGTGCCGGCAGACAGGGGGCCAACTATGGCTACACCTTC
>NA|TRBJ1-5|TRBV6-2/TRBV6-3|NA
CASSLDLNPNQPQHF
TGTGCCAGCAGTTTAGACTTAAATCCCAATCAGCCCCAGCATTTT
>TRBD1|TRBJ2-5|TRBV28|NA
CASRQPLGQQETQYF
TGTGCCAGCAGGCAACCCCTGGGACAGCAAGAGACCCAGTACTTC
>TRBD1|TRBJ1-2|TRBV2|NA
CASSDSTGGRGYTF
TGTGCCAGCAGTGATTCGACAGGGGGCCGTGGCTACACCTTC